The 12 T cell receptor beta chains listed next were all sequenced from one sample in a study of T-cell memory formation after mild COVID-19. Via MiXCR, TCRdb re-called the 5' RACE reads, giving one row per CDR3 protein. The sample lists about 560,000 distinct CDR3 sequences, 20% to 25% occurring once. The sample was PBMCs or a T cell subset sorted from them (not recorded which). The receptor source for this set is an adult woman who had mild COVID-19 (a few samples of this study predate the infection). Cell type and time point are not known.

J is TRBJ1-4 and V is TRBV6-5; 8 bases agree with TRBD1. The CDR3 totals 18 residues. Germline lookup yields CDR1 MNHEY and CDR2 SVGAGI. The ends lost 4 bases at V and 0 bases at J; junction bases unmatched: 10. Here the CDR3 reads CASSSSVRGRATNEKLFF. CDR3 DNA sequence: TGTGCCAGCAGTTCCTCAGTCAGGGGGCGTGCAACTAATGAAAAACTGTTTTTT.

The table lists this clonotype with a few counts. This chain connects TRBV12-3 or TRBV12-4 to TRBJ2-1; D perhaps matches TRBD2 (7 bases). The V end was cut by 2 bases, the J end by 6 bases, with 14 bases between. The CDR3 loop spans 15 amino acids. CDR3 coding DNA: TGTGCCAGCAGTTTAAGAGGGGGGGCTCGCAATGAGCAGTTCTTC. Translated, it gives CASSLRGGARNEQFF.

This clonotype was seen a few times. The rearrangement uses TRBV29-1 and TRBJ2-5; no clear D gene. From germline, CDR1 is SQVTM and CDR2 ANQGSEA. The CDR3 has 13 residues. DNA for the CDR3: TGCAGTGTGGGAAATCCACGCCAAGAGACCCAGTACTTC. Translated, it gives CSVGNPRQETQYF.

This clonotype was seen a few times. The V call is TRBV7-8, the J call TRBJ1-1; tentative D call: TRBD1 (6 bases). Germline CDR1 reads SGHVS; CDR2 reads FQNEAQ. The CDR3 loop spans 13 amino acids. Trimming left V 5 bases short and J 6 bases short, with 13 bases between. Written as DNA, the CDR3 is TGTGCCAGCAGCCCCGGAGGGGGGGCTGAAGCTTTCTTT. Residues: CASSPGGGAEAFF.

The sample holds a few counts of this clonotype. CDR3 amino acids: CASSIQDYNEQFF. Here the CDR3 DNA reads TGTGCCAGTAGTATCCAGGACTACAATGAGCAGTTCTTC. The genes are TRBV19 and TRBJ2-1; D not resolved. Trimming pared 3 bases from V and 3 bases from J, leaving 6 bases between. The germline CDR1 and CDR2 sequences are LNHDA and SQIVND (reference sequence). The CDR3 length is 13 residues.

The chain recombines TRBV20-1 with TRBJ2-1, with D possibly TRBD1 on 6 matching bases. With 4 bases removed from V and 8 bases from J, the gap between germline ends came to 15 bases. The CDR3 consists of 13 residues. Per the germline V gene, CDR1 is DFQATT and CDR2 is SNEGSKA (reference sequence). CDR3 nucleotide sequence: TGCAGTGCTAAACAGGGTGCCTTCTATGAGCAGTTCTTC. Protein: CSAKQGAFYEQFF.

The rearrangement joins TRBV4-2 to TRBJ2-3; 8 nucleotides agree with TRBD2. The CDR3 is made up of 16 amino acids. CDR1 and CDR2 from the germline V gene are LGHNA and YNFKEQ. V shed 0 bases and J 4 bases; nucleotides not matched to a gene: 6. CDR3 loop: CASSQDRGGGADTQYF. In DNA form, the CDR3 reads TGTGCCAGCAGCCAAGATCGGGGGGGGGGCGCAGATACGCAGTATTTT.

The sample holds a few counts of this clonotype. The genes are TRBV7-9 and TRBJ2-1; D is ambiguous. The germline V and J ends were trimmed by 6 bases and 2 bases, with 14 bases remaining between them. This CDR3 comprises 15 residues. Germline V CDR1 and CDR2: SEHNR, FQNEAQ (reference sequence). CDR3 nucleotides: TGTGCCAGCAGTACCGGCAGCCGTACCTACAATGAGCAGTTCTTC. Translation gives CASSTGSRTYNEQFF.

V gene TRBV6-1 combines with J gene TRBJ2-1, with 10 nucleotides matching TRBD1. Germline V gene lookup returns CDR1 MNHNS and CDR2 SASEGT. The CDR3 is 15 amino acids. Unmatched junction bases numbered 7, after V lost 7 bases and J lost 4 bases. CDR3 region: CASNLRTGGYNEQFF. The CDR3 DNA sequence: TGTGCCAGCAACCTACGGACAGGGGGATACAATGAGCAGTTCTTC.

This sequence joins TRBV7-2 and TRBJ1-5, with D unresolved. CDR1 is SGHTA, CDR2 FQGNSA, per germline. V was shortened by 3 bases and J by 3 bases, with 6 bases between the two germline ends. This CDR3 spans 13 amino acids. Written as DNA, the CDR3 is TGTGCCAGCAGCTTGACATTCAATCAGCCCCAGCATTTT. Translation gives CASSLTFNQPQHF.

This chain uses TRBV2 with TRBJ1-1, with 12 bases that match TRBD1. This CDR3 is built from 14 residues. CDR1 is SNHLY and CDR2 is FYNNEI in the germline V gene. V lost 6 bases to trimming and J lost 5 bases; unmatched junction nucleotides: 4. CDR3 bases: TGTGCCAGCAGGGGACAGGGGGCAATTACTGAAGCTTTCTTT. It codes for CASRGQGAITEAFF.

This clonotype was recorded a few times. The J gene is TRBJ2-1, the V gene TRBV7-8, with unresolved D. This CDR3 has 13 amino acids. V was trimmed by 2 bases and J by 7 bases, leaving 9 bases between them. Germline V lookup: CDR1 SGHVS, CDR2 FQNEAQ. The DNA for the CDR3 is TGTGCCAGCAGCTTATTAATCCTTAATGAGCAGTTCTTC. As protein: CASSLLILNEQFF.